The entry that follows covers one T cell receptor beta chain sequence. There are a few counts of this clone. No antigen is known for it. No much larger clone is present one base from it, and per-base qualities are unavailable. This entry belongs to a study of cytomegalovirus exposure and HLA in healthy donors listed by TCRdb under 2017. Study-level background: An earlier analysis of several hundred of the donors reported 276 Gb of sequence data and some 110 million unique TCR beta sequences obtained from around 180 million T cells. Roughly 310 gigabases of sequencing data and approximately 80 million unique TCR sequences were included in an early release covering several hundred HLA-typed donors. Among the 398 genotyped donors, about 83% belonged to the genetic ancestry cluster associated with self-reported Caucasian donors. The study aimed to test whether signatures of past pathogen exposure could be identified by cataloging public T cell receptors. The study profiled the T cell repertoires of about 640 subjects by immunosequencing and related them to cytomegalovirus serostatus. Along with the roughly 700-subject first cohort, a separate validation cohort of over a hundred different subjects was used. To predict cytomegalovirus infection status, the study brought together high-throughput TCR immunosequencing, statistical association of individual TCRs with disease status, and machine learning. To study patterns of TCR occurrence, a later analysis re-analyzed previously published TCR beta repertoires from around 670 donors and added high-resolution HLA genotyping. Rather than using new phenotypic data, the later analysis identified candidate immune exposures from TCR beta sequences and from how often those sequences occurred across donors. In an earlier analysis of around 540 of the donors, high-throughput TCR beta sequencing was used to judge whether each TCR beta V gene segment behaved as functional or pseudogenic. Alongside the repertoire data, information on donor age, sex, ethnicity and CMV serostatus was compiled. A later genetic analysis took genome-wide SNP genotypes for about 55% of the 666 donors and used that subset as a discovery cohort. All discovery cohort repertoires had been generated using a single sequencing platform. HLA typing included class I and class II loci at four-digit resolution. The number of typed donors differed by locus: roughly 629-640 for A, B, C, DRB1 and DQB1; 500 to 550 for DQA1; some 590 for DPA1; and some 430 for DPB1. About five DR-DQ haplotypes were treated as single units for association and clustering because of strong linkage in the cohort. On average, about 240,000 unique TCR beta nucleotide sequences were sequenced per donor among some 420 genotyped donors of the cohort, with roughly 18% of those sequences being non-productive.

The full study reports these points: The study listed 150 to 200 TCR beta chains as associated with cytomegalovirus. In vitro tests confirmed that three of the cytomegalovirus-associated TCR beta chains recognize cytomegalovirus antigens. Several of the top co-occurrence clusters appeared to be linked to parvovirus B19, influenza, CMV and Epstein-Barr virus, according to a later analysis. V-gene and J-gene trimming of TCR beta chains was associated with a missense DCLRE1C variant in a later genetic analysis, and the association was replicated in an independent cohort. Immune exposure information for the cohort was limited to CMV serostatus. Most TCR sequences were seen in very few donors, while some public TCRs were found in many individuals. The cohort was sequenced for TCR beta chains only, and without alpha or paired-chain data the features that could be detected were limited. At a false discovery rate of 0.05, a later analysis linked some 17,000 TCR beta sequences to specific HLA alleles. Because some donors lacked HLA typing at each locus, the association tests relied only on the typed subset. Compared with equally common non-associated chains, HLA-associated TCR beta chains in a later analysis were more clonally expanded and had lower generation probabilities. A further reported finding was that TCR beta sequences accurately predicted the HLA-A and HLA-B alleles for most subjects in the first cohort. A cluster of highly shared sequence variants was judged likely to represent a technical artifact of the sequencing pipeline. Compared with the 666-donor mean, donors in an Asian-associated ancestry cluster had fewer N-insertions in productive TCRs, according to a later genetic analysis. In a later analysis, the rate of TCR association differed among HLA loci, with DRB1 alleles having the most associated TCRs and HLA-C alleles having the fewest. According to a later analysis, most CMV-associated TCR beta chains appeared to be HLA-restricted, and the HLA associations seemed to be driven largely by CMV exposure. Broadly in line with IMGT annotations, most TCR beta V segments showed up in productive rearrangements about 87% or about 30% of the time in an earlier analysis of several hundred of the donors. Roughly uniform sequencing depth across donors was assumed in presence/absence analyses, although this assumption may not hold. According to the authors, the approach could potentially be generalized to other disease states and immunological phenotypes. The classifier was reported to diagnose cytomegalovirus status with high specificity and sensitivity in both the original and validation cohorts. Correlated functional status among segregating V segments might reflect linkage disequilibrium, but an unknown experimental factor could not be ruled out. When HLA alleles, especially DR and DQ, strongly co-occurred, TCR associations were difficult to assign to individual alleles. Because counts were too low, more than 15 rarely observed V segments, including chromosome 9 orphons, were left out of the earlier analysis of 587 of the donors.

The cohort was made up of about 670 healthy bone marrow donors. All cohort members were sampled while nominally healthy, although unrecorded immune exposures were likely present. CMV serostatus was recorded as positive for around 300 and negative for 352 of the 666 cohort members, whereas no CMV serostatus was recorded for the donor in question. A peripheral blood sample was collected from each donor, and TCR beta sequencing was performed on peripheral blood mononuclear cells. The Qiagen DNeasy Blood Extraction Kit was used to extract genomic DNA from the blood cell samples. The protocol used for the library was the immunoSEQ multiplex PCR assay. A mixture of 60 forward primers for TCR Vbeta segments and 13 reverse primers for TCR Jbeta segments was used in the multiplex PCR. The CDR3 region of rearranged TCR beta genes was amplified from genomic DNA with a multiplex PCR assay. On the Illumina HiSeq System, the amplified TCR beta libraries were sequenced as 87-base-pair reads. Under the source paper's analysis protocol: Across the roughly 670 repertoires, a later analysis counted around 80 million unique TCR beta chains, approximately 10 million of which were shared by at least two donors. Raw reads were error-corrected and collapsed into unique sequences by a nearest-neighbor algorithm in which closely related sequences were merged to remove PCR and sequencing errors. Alignment of CDR3 sequences to IMGT reference sequences was used to assign V, D and J gene segments. Each retained sequence needed at least a six-nucleotide match to both a V gene segment and a J gene segment. Rearrangements were classified as productive when the CDR3 lacked stop codons and remained in frame with V and J, and all other rearrangements were classified as non-productive. CDR3 was defined according to IMGT convention as the region running from the second conserved V-encoded cysteine to the conserved J-encoded phenylalanine. Sequences without an unambiguous match to a single V gene segment were excluded from the earlier analysis of about 600 of the donors. In an earlier analysis of approximately 610 of the donors, V segments were called functional above 56.7% productive rearrangements and were called segregating when the between-donor standard deviation exceeded 5%. A statistical classification framework was developed to diagnose cytomegalovirus status using the catalog of TCR beta chain sequences. A later analysis assigned V and J genes by comparing TCR nucleotide sequences with IMGT/GENE-DB human TR gene sequences. In a later analysis, CDR3 sequences and most-parsimonious VDJ recombination scenarios were assigned using the TCRdist pipeline. In a later analysis, each TCR beta chain was defined by its CDR3 amino acid sequence together with its V-gene family, and reads without a unique V-gene family were excluded. As a way to deal with suspected cross-contamination and a sequencing artifact, a later analysis dropped over 550 nucleotide sequences that were highly shared and had low generation probability. In a later analysis, a clonal expansion index was calculated for each public chain from normalized within-repertoire ranks of inferred template counts. In a later analysis, generation probabilities were computed with a VDJ recombination model fitted to out-of-frame rearrangements, and the resulting probabilities were checked against IGoR. A later analysis scored TCR-TCR, TCR-HLA and TCR-CMV co-occurrence with hypergeometric tests, applying a repertoire-size bias correction to TCR pairs. False discovery rates were estimated in a later analysis by permuting HLA or CMV assignments 20 times. A later analysis grouped co-occurring TCRs with DBSCAN, adding TCRdist sequence similarity when clustering within HLA-allele-positive subsets. Repertoires with fewer than 30,000 or more than 120,000 public chains were left out of co-occurrence clustering, as were five repertoires with anomalous nucleotide sharing. TCRdb took this table from immuneACCESS and kept in-frame rearrangements with V and J called. Such tables lack part of the clones; where checked against another copy, unresolved V genes explain under half of the gap, and the rest is unexplained. The V and J calls and the clone size are those of that table, but D and trimming were determined from the DNA. A total of approximately 97,000 clones appear in this sample, around 63% of them only once. 4.8% of the sample is in the top ten clones.

This clonotype was obtained from a human donor in good health. Sequenced input: PBMCs.

The DNA is as follows: TGTGCCAGCAGCTTTAGAGGACTAGAGACCCAGTACTTC. Translated, this gives CASSFRGLETQYF. Recombination joined TRBV11-2 with TRBJ2-5; possibly the D gene is TRBD2, per 5 matching bases. The germline ends are 9 bases apart after V is trimmed by 3 bases and J by 4 bases. The germline V gene specifies SGHAT as CDR1 and FQNNGV as CDR2. Spanning cysteine to phenylalanine, the CDR3 consists of 13 amino acids. CDR3 DNA only is kept here, 39 bases in frame from base 1. With the portions outside the CDR3 filled from the reference TRBV11-2 and TRBJ2-5 genes, the complete variable region becomes EAGVAQSPRYKIIEKRQSVAFWCNPISGHATLYWYQQILGQGPKLLIQFQNNGVVDDSQLPKDRFSAERLKGVDSTLKIQPAKLEDSAVYLCASSFRGLETQYFGPGTRLLVL.